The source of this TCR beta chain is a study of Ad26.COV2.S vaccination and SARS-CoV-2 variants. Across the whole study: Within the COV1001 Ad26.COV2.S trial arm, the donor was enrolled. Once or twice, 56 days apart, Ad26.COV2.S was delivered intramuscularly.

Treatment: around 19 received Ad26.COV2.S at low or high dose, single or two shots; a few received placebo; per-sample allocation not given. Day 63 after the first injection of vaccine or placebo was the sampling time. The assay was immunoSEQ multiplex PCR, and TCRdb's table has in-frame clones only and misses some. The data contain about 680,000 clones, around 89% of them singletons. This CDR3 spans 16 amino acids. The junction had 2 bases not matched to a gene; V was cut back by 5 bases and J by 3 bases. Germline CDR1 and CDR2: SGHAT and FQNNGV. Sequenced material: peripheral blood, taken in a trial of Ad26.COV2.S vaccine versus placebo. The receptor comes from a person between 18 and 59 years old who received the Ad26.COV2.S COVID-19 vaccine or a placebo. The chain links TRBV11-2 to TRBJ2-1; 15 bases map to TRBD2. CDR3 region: CASSTGLAGGYNEQFF. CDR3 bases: TGTGCCAGCAGCACGGGACTAGCGGGGGGCTACAATGAGCAGTTCTTC. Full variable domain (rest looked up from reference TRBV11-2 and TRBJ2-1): EAGVAQSPRYKIIEKRQSVAFWCNPISGHATLYWYQQILGQGPKLLIQFQNNGVVDDSQLPKDRFSAERLKGVDSTLKIQPAKLEDSAVYLCASSTGLAGGYNEQFFGPGTRLTVL.